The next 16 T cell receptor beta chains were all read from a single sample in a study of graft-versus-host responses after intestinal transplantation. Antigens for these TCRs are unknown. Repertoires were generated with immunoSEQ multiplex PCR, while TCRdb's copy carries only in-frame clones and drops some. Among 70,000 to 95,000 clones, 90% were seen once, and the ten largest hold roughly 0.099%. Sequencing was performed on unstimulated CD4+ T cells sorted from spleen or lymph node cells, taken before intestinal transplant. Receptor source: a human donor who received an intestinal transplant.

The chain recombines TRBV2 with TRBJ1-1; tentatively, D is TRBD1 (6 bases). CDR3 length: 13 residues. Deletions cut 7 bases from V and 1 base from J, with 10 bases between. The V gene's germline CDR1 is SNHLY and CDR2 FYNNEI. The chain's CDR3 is CASTTGKNTEAFF. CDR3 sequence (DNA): TGTGCCAGCACGACAGGAAAGAACACTGAAGCTTTCTTT. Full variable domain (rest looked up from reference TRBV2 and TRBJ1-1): EPEVTQTPSHQVTQMGQEVILRCVPISNHLYFYWYRQILGQKVEFLVSFYNNEISEKSEIFDDQFSVERPDGSNFTLKIRSTKLEDSAMYFCASTTGKNTEAFFGQGTRLTVV.

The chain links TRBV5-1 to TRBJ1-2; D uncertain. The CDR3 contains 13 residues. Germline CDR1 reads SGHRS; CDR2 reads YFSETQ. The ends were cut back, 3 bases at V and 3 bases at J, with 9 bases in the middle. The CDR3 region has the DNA TGCGCCAGCAGCTCGGACGGGGACTATGGCTACACCTTC. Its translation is CASSSDGDYGYTF.

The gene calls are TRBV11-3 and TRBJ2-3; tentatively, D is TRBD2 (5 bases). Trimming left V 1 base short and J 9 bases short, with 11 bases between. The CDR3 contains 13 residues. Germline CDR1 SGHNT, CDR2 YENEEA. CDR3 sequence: CASSLASGGTQYF. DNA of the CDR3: TGTGCCAGCAGCTTAGCCTCGGGCGGGACGCAGTATTTT.

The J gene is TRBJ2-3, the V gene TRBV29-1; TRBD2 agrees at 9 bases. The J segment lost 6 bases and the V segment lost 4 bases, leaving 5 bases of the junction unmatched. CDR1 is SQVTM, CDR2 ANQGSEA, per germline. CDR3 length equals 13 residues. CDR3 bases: TGCAGCGTTGCAGCGGGGGGCCGGGATACGCAGTATTTT. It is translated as CSVAAGGRDTQYF.

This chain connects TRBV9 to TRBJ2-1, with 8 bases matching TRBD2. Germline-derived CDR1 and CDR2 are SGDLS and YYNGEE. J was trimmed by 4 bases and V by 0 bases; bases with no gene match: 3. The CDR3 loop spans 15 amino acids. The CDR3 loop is CASSVGASGYNEQFF. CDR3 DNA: TGTGCCAGCAGCGTAGGGGCTAGCGGGTACAATGAGCAGTTCTTC.

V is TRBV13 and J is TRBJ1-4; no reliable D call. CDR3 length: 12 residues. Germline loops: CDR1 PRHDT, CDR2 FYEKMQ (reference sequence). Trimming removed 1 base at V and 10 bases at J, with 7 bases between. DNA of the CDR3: TGTGCCAGCAGCTTAGACGAGGGAAAACTGTTTTTT. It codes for CASSLDEGKLFF. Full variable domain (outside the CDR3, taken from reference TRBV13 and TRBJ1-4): AAGVIQSPRHLIKEKRETATLKCYPIPRHDTVYWYQQGPGQDPQFLISFYEKMQSDKGSIPDRFSAQQFSDYHSELNMSSLELGDSALYFCASSLDEGKLFFGSGTQLSVL.

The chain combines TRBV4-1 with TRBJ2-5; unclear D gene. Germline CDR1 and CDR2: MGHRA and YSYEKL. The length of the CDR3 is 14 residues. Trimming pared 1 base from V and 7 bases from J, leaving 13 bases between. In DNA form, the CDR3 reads TGCGCCAGCAGCCAAGCATTAACCCTAGGGACCCAGTACTTC. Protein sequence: CASSQALTLGTQYF.

CDR3: CASSPRGVGNQPQHF. CDR3 in DNA: TGTGCCAGCAGCCCCAGGGGGGTGGGCAATCAGCCCCAGCATTTT. V gene TRBV6-1 combines with J gene TRBJ1-5; TRBD1 matches 7 bases. J lost 2 bases, V lost 6 bases, and 7 bases had no gene match. This CDR3 is 15 amino acids long. Germline V gene data show CDR1 as MNHNS and CDR2 as SASEGT.

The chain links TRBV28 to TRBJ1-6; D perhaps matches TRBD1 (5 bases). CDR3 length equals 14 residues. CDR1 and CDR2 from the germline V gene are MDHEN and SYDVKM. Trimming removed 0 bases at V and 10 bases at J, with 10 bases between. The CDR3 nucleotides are TGTGCCAGCAGTTTATGGCGGGGGAGGTCACCCCTCCACTTT. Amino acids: CASSLWRGRSPLHF.

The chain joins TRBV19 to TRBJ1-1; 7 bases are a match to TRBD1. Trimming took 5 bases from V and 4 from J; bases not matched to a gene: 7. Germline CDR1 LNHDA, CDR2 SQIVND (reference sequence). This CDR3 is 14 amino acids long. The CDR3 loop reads CASSFFSGGTEAFF. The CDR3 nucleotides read TGTGCCAGTAGTTTCTTCTCAGGGGGCACTGAAGCTTTCTTT. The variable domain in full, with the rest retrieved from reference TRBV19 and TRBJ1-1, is DGGITQSPKYLFRKEGQNVTLSCEQNLNHDAMYWYRQDPGQGLRLIYYSQIVNDFQKGDIAEGYSVSREKKESFPLTVTSAQKNPTAFYLCASSFFSGGTEAFFGQGTRLTVV.

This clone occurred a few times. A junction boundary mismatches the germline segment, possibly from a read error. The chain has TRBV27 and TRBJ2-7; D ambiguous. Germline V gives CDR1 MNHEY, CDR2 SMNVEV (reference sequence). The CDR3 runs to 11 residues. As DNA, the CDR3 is TGTGCCAGCAGTTTATCGGCCGGAACGGGCTTC. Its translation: CASSLSAGTGF.

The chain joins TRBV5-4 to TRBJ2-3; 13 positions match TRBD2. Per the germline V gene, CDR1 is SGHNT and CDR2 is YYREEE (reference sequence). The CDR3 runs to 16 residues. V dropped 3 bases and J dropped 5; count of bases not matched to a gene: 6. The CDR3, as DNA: TGTGCCAGCAGCTCACCAACTAGCGGGGGGGAAGATACGCAGTATTTT. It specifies CASSSPTSGGEDTQYF.

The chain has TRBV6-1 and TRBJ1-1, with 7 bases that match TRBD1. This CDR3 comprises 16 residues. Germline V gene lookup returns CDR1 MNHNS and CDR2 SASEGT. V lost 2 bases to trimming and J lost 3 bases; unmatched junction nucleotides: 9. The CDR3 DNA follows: TGTGCCAGCAGTGAATATCGGACAGGTCGGTACACTGAAGCTTTCTTT. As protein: CASSEYRTGRYTEAFF.

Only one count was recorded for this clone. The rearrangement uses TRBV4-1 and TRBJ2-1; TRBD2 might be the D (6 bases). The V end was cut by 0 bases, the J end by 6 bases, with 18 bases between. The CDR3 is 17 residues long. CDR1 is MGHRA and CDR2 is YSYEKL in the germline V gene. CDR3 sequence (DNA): TGCGCCAGCAGCCAAGATCTGCATGCGGGGTCGTCCAATGAGCAGTTCTTC. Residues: CASSQDLHAGSSNEQFF.

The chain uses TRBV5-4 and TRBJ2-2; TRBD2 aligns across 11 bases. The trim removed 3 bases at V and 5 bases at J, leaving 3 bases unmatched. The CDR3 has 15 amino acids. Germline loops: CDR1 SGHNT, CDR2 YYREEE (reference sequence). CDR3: CASSSIAGGTGELFF. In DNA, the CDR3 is TGTGCCAGCAGCTCTATAGCGGGGGGGACCGGGGAGCTGTTTTTT.

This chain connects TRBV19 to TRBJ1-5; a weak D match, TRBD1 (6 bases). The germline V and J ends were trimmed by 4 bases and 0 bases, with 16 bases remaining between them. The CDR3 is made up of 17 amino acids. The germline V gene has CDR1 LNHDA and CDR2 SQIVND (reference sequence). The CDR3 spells CASSNDRSSNSNQPQHF. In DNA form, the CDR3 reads TGTGCCAGTAGTAACGACAGGTCTTCCAATAGCAATCAGCCCCAGCATTTT. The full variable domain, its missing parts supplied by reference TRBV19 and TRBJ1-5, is DGGITQSPKYLFRKEGQNVTLSCEQNLNHDAMYWYRQDPGQGLRLIYYSQIVNDFQKGDIAEGYSVSREKKESFPLTVTSAQKNPTAFYLCASSNDRSSNSNQPQHFGDGTRLSIL.